This TCR beta chain was captured in a study of technical replicates of blood from a few donors. Libraries were prepared by immunoSEQ multiplex PCR; TCRdb keeps only in-frame clonotypes and omits some of them. The table lists about 100,000 clones, approximately 94% of them singletons. Trimming took 5 bases from V and 2 from J; bases not matched to a gene: 15. The CDR3 sequence is 18 residues long. Per germline, CDR1 MNHEY and CDR2 SMNVEV (reference sequence). The receptor was derived from a human donor in good health. Sequencing used T cells isolated from PBMCs. The V and J genes are TRBV27 and TRBJ2-7; 10 nucleotides agree with TRBD1. The CDR3 loop reads CASSPGQGNGIGTYEQYF. The CDR3 region has the DNA TGTGCCAGCAGTCCGGGACAGGGGAATGGAATTGGGACCTACGAGCAGTACTTC.